This TCR beta chain was retrieved from a study of OX40 agonist ivuxolimab in advanced cancers. Study conclusions and caveats: Dose levels from 0.1 to 3.0 mg/kg saw CD4+ and CD8+ blood T cells expand clonally by week 6.

Trimming removed 3 bases from V and 8 bases from J, with 22 bases in between. This CDR3 has 16 amino acids. Looked up from germline, CDR1 is LNHDA and CDR2 is SQIVND (reference sequence). Data came from immunoSEQ multiplex PCR; TCRdb stores just in-frame clones and leaves some out. This sample yields tens of thousands of clones, of which around 82% are seen a single time; roughly 4.1% belongs to the top ten. A word on this clone: Its antigen is not known.

This clonotype originated in an adult with an advanced solid tumor such as melanoma, head and neck, liver or kidney cancer. The chain carries TRBV19 and TRBJ1-2; D not certain. Sequences were derived from CD4+ or CD8+ T cells sorted from blood, sampled in a trial of the OX40 agonist ivuxolimab. CDR3 protein: CASSIADLGRTEGYTF. The CDR3 coding sequence is TGTGCCAGTAGTATCGCCGACTTAGGACGGACTGAGGGCTACACCTTC.